The TCR beta chain under discussion was sequenced for a study of graft-versus-host responses after intestinal transplantation. Looking at the study overall: Transplants were multivisceral, liver-intestinal, or isolated intestinal. Study-level points and caveats: Within the allografts of patients who had graft-donor T cell macrochimerism, graft-versus-host to host-versus-graft clonal ratios were high. Some GvH clones appeared in ileal mucosa or blood before recipient bone marrow.

With respect to this clone: What it binds is not known.

The V gene's germline CDR1 is SGHRS and CDR2 YFSETQ. Trimming removed 3 bases from V and 5 bases from J; junction bases left unmatched: 3. CDR3 length: 13 residues. TCRdb's table, derived via immunoSEQ multiplex PCR, lists solely in-frame clones and lacks some. The data hold about 90,000 clones, with approximately 78% observed a single time. The material was unstimulated CD4+ T cells sorted from spleen or lymph node cells, obtained before intestinal transplant. The chain carries TRBV5-1 and TRBJ1-1; 8 nucleotides line up with TRBD1. This TCR was sampled from a human donor who received an intestinal transplant. The CDR3 loop is CASSSTGETEAFF. For the CDR3, the DNA is TGCGCCAGCAGCTCGACAGGGGAAACTGAAGCTTTCTTT. Looking up the rest from reference TRBV5-1 and TRBJ1-1 gives the full variable domain: KAGVTQTPRYLIKTRGQQVTLSCSPISGHRSVSWYQQTPGQGLQFLFEYFSETQRNKGNFPGRFSGRQFSNSRSEMNVSTLELGDSALYLCASSSTGETEAFFGQGTRLTVV.